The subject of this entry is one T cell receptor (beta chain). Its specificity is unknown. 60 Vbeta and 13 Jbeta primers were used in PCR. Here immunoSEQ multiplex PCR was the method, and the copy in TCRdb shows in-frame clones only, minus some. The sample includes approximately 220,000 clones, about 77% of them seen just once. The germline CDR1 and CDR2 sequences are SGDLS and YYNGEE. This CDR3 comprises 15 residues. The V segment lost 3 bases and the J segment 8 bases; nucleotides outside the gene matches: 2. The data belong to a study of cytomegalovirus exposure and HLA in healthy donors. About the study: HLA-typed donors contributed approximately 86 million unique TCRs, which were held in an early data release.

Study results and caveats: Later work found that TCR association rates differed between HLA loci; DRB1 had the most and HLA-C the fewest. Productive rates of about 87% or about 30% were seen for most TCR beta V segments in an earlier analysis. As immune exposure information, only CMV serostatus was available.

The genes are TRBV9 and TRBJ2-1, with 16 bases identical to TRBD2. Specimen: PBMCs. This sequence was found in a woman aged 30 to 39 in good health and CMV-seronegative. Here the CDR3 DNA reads TGTGCCAGCAGCGGGGGACTAGCGGGAGGGTATGAGCAGTTCTTC. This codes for CASSGGLAGGYEQFF.